Presented here are 26 T cell receptor beta chains from one specimen sequenced in a study of blood T cells in healthy people across ages. Next came a second PCR, run for about 6 to 11 cycles, which used a sample-barcoded 5' primer along with a J-beta primer mix. TCRdb ran MiXCR on the 5' RACE reads and lists one entry per CDR3 protein. The repertoire has 850,000 to 1,000,000 distinct CDR3 sequences, under 50% of them found once; the top ten carry about an eighth. Sequencing used blood. The receptors originated from a man aged 25-45 years in good health.

The chain carries TRBV29-1 and TRBJ2-1; TRBD1 is a possible D gene (6 bases). Trimming stripped 4 bases from V and 0 bases from J, with 13 bases between. This CDR3 has 15 residues. From germline, CDR1 is SQVTM and CDR2 ANQGSEA. The CDR3 loop is CSVGGADSSYNEQFF. For the CDR3, the DNA is TGCAGCGTTGGTGGGGCGGACAGCTCCTACAATGAGCAGTTCTTC.

The chain employs TRBV6-1 and TRBJ1-2; D is uncertain. Germline-derived CDR1 and CDR2 are MNHNS and SASEGT. The CDR3 sequence is 15 residues long. Trimming took 7 bases from V and 0 from J, leaving 15 bases between them. The CDR3 coding sequence is TGTGCCAGCATTAGCGGACCCACGGCTAACTATGGCTACACCTTC. Amino acid sequence: CASISGPTANYGYTF.

V and J are TRBV12-3 or TRBV12-4 and TRBJ1-6; 7 nucleotides match TRBD1. V shed 6 bases, J shed 9 bases, and the junction held 5 bases outside the gene matches. CDR3 length: 13 amino acids. CDR3 sequence reads: CASSPRQGSPLHF. For the CDR3, the DNA is TGTGCCAGCAGCCCGAGACAGGGTTCACCCCTCCACTTT.

This clonotype was counted between two and nine times. CDR3 DNA: TGTGCCAGCAGCCAAGAAGGGGGGACAGGGAGTGAGACCCAGTACTTC. Protein: CASSQEGGTGSETQYF. The chain uses TRBV4-2 and TRBJ2-5, with 9 positions matching TRBD1. V shed 0 bases and J 5 bases; nucleotides not matched to a gene: 7. The CDR3 totals 16 residues. The germline V gene encodes CDR1 LGHNA and CDR2 YNFKEQ.

The chain combines TRBV10-3 with TRBJ2-7, with 10 nucleotides matching TRBD1. Losses at the gene ends were 7 bases for V and 5 bases for J; bases not matched to a gene: 5. The CDR3 has 13 amino acids. Germline loops: CDR1 ENHRY, CDR2 SYGVKD. CDR3 protein: CAITRDRGDEQYF. The CDR3 nucleotides read TGTGCCATCACCAGGGACAGGGGCGACGAGCAGTACTTC.

This sequence joins TRBV27 and TRBJ1-5, with no clear D. Germline-derived CDR1 and CDR2 are MNHEY and SMNVEV (reference sequence). This CDR3 is built from 9 residues. CDR3 loop: CVRNQPQHF. In DNA form, the CDR3 reads TGTGTCCGAAATCAGCCCCAGCATTTT.

The chain recombines TRBV5-1 with TRBJ1-1; maybe TRBD1 (5 bases). CDR1 SGHRS and CDR2 YFSETQ come from the germline V gene. CDR3 length: 14 amino acids. Trimming shortened V by 4 bases and J by 1 base, and 11 bases separated the two germline ends. CDR3 DNA sequence: TGCGCCAGCAGCCCGGGACTTTCGAACACTGAAGCTTTCTTT. It specifies CASSPGLSNTEAFF.

The chain has TRBV4-2 and TRBJ1-5; D is unclear. V shed 2 bases and J shed 5 bases, with 10 bases lying between them. The CDR3 loop spans 14 amino acids. Germline CDR1 LGHNA, CDR2 YNFKEQ. CDR3 nucleotide sequence: TGTGCCAGCAGCCAAAGAGGCCAGGATCAGCCCCAGCATTTT. It yields the protein CASSQRGQDQPQHF.

This clonotype occurred a few times. The CDR3 region has the DNA TGTGCCAGCAGCCAAGATGGAACGGTTAACACTGAAGCTTTCTTT. Protein product: CASSQDGTVNTEAFF. The J gene is TRBJ1-1, the V gene TRBV3-1; D uncertain. The CDR3 sequence is 15 residues long. Germline V gives CDR1 LGHDT, CDR2 YNNKEL (reference sequence). Trimming left V 0 bases short and J 2 bases short, with 10 bases between.

The chain recombines TRBV5-1 with TRBJ2-3, with no clear D. Deletions cut 0 bases from V and 5 bases from J, with 19 bases between. The germline V gene encodes CDR1 SGHRS and CDR2 YFSETQ. The CDR3 has 17 amino acids. The CDR3 DNA is TGCGCCAGCAGCTTGGGCCGGCGGCCCCAGGTATTAGATACGCAGTATTTT. Translation: CASSLGRRPQVLDTQYF.

V and J are TRBV25-1 and TRBJ1-1; tentatively, D is TRBD1 (6 bases). The CDR3 sequence is 16 residues long. V dropped 7 bases and J dropped 1 base, with 19 bases sitting between them. The germline V gene has CDR1 MGHDK and CDR2 SYGVNS. The CDR3 DNA reads TGTGCCAGCATCCCGGAACTAGGACAGAAGAACACTGAAGCTTTCTTT. It yields the protein CASIPELGQKNTEAFF.

The rearrangement links TRBV4-3 to TRBJ1-2; a possible D gene is TRBD1 (6 bases). Trimming left V 0 bases short and J 4 bases short, with 21 bases between. This CDR3 region has 18 residues. Germline V lookup: CDR1 LGHNA, CDR2 YSLEER. The CDR3, as DNA: TGCGCCAGCAGCCAAGATCAGGGAGAGGGGGGCGCGGGCTATGGCTACACCTTC. Protein sequence: CASSQDQGEGGAGYGYTF.

This chain's CDR3 is CSVDIGRNYGYTF. The CDR3 DNA sequence: TGCAGCGTTGATATCGGCAGAAACTATGGCTACACCTTC. The chain carries TRBV29-1 and TRBJ1-2; the D is unclear. CDR3 length: 13 amino acids. The germline V gene has CDR1 SQVTM and CDR2 ANQGSEA. V was clipped by 3 bases and J by 2 bases, with 10 bases between them.

This chain joins TRBV12-3 or TRBV12-4 and TRBJ2-2; 10 bases fit TRBD2. The CDR3 has 17 residues. Unmatched junction bases numbered 6, after V lost 3 bases and J lost 2 bases. The CDR3 is CASSFSSGGANTGELFF. The CDR3 region has the DNA TGTGCCAGCAGTTTTTCCAGCGGGGGGGCAAACACCGGGGAGCTGTTTTTT.

The chain links TRBV7-2 to TRBJ2-1; 9 bases match TRBD1. The junction had 11 bases not matched to a gene; V was cut back by 4 bases and J by 7 bases. Germline CDR1 is SGHTA and CDR2 is FQGNSA. This CDR3 comprises 16 residues. The CDR3 sequence is CASSSSTGTGRNEQFF. The CDR3 nucleotides read TGTGCCAGCAGCTCGTCGACCGGGACAGGGAGGAATGAGCAGTTCTTC.

J is TRBJ2-2 and V is TRBV24-1, with D perhaps TRBD1 (6 bases). The germline CDR1 and CDR2 sequences are KGHDR and SFDVKD. The CDR3 extends over 15 amino acids. The ends were cut back, 6 bases at V and 7 bases at J, with 17 bases in the middle. CDR3: CATSLGRGPVGELFF. The CDR3 DNA is TGTGCCACCAGTCTGGGCAGGGGACCTGTCGGGGAGCTGTTTTTT.

Details on this clonotype: A junction end diverges from the germline sequence, so it may reflect a read error. V gene TRBV29-1 combines with J gene TRBJ1-2, with D unresolved. The CDR3 covers 14 residues. Germline V CDR1 and CDR2: SQVTM, ANQGSEA. CDR3 region: CSVETTNSNYGCTF. In nucleotides, the CDR3 is TGCAGCGTTGAAACGACAAATAGTAACTATGGCTGCACCTTC.

V and J are TRBV6-2 or TRBV6-3 and TRBJ2-5; D not resolved. The germline V gene encodes CDR1 MNHEY and CDR2 SVGEGT. Trimming cost V 0 bases and J 4 bases, with 12 bases left between them. The CDR3 runs to 15 residues. CDR3 sequence: CASSYSESPGETQYF. CDR3 sequence (DNA): TGTGCCAGCAGTTACTCGGAATCCCCGGGAGAGACCCAGTACTTC.

This clonotype was counted only a few times. The J gene is TRBJ2-7, the V gene TRBV10-2; D is tentatively TRBD1 or TRBD2 (5 bases each). CDR1 and CDR2 from the germline V gene are WSHSY and SAAADI. Trimming took off 2 bases at V and 0 bases at J, with 11 bases between the two ends. The CDR3 covers 15 residues. The CDR3 spells CASSELGGPSYEQYF. The CDR3 DNA follows: TGCGCCAGCAGTGAGCTTGGGGGACCCTCCTACGAGCAGTACTTC.

The V and J genes are TRBV20-1 and TRBJ2-7; D unclear. Germline V gene lookup returns CDR1 DFQATT and CDR2 SNEGSKA (reference sequence). The V end was cut by 0 bases, the J end by 1 base, with 19 bases between. This CDR3 spans 17 amino acids. DNA of the CDR3: TGCAGTGCTAGAGACGTTTCGGGCAGGCAGAGATCCTACGAGCAGTACTTC. It codes for CSARDVSGRQRSYEQYF.

This clonotype was seen a few times. The chain has TRBV29-1 and TRBJ1-2, with unresolved D. From germline, CDR1 is SQVTM and CDR2 ANQGSEA. Trimming removed 4 bases at V and 3 bases at J, with 9 bases between. The CDR3 is 12 amino acids. The CDR3 protein is CSVVREDYGYTF. In DNA form, the CDR3 reads TGCAGCGTTGTTAGGGAAGACTATGGCTACACCTTC.

This chain uses TRBV12-5 with TRBJ2-1; TRBD1 agrees at 9 bases. The CDR3 is 16 amino acids. Germline CDR1 and CDR2: LGHNT and FRNRAP. Unmatched junction bases numbered 6, after V lost 6 bases and J lost 0 bases. CDR3 residues: CASGPGTGSSYNEQFF. The DNA for the CDR3 is TGTGCTAGTGGCCCTGGGACAGGGAGCTCCTACAATGAGCAGTTCTTC.

The V and J genes are TRBV7-9 and TRBJ2-7; D is uncertain. CDR1 and CDR2 from the germline V gene are SEHNR and FQNEAQ (reference sequence). There are 13 residues in the CDR3. Trimming pared 8 bases from V and 0 bases from J, leaving 11 bases between. The CDR3 protein is CASALQSSYEQYF. The DNA for the CDR3 is TGTGCCAGCGCCCTTCAGAGCTCCTACGAGCAGTACTTC.

This chain joins TRBV20-1 and TRBJ1-5; D remains unclear. Trimming left V 6 bases short and J 4 bases short, with 10 bases between. Germline V gene data show CDR1 as DFQATT and CDR2 as SNEGSKA (reference sequence). The CDR3 runs to 12 residues. The CDR3 here is CSAKRGNQPQHF. In DNA, the CDR3 is TGCAGTGCGAAGCGGGGTAATCAGCCCCAGCATTTT.

J is TRBJ1-2 and V is TRBV7-9; D not certain. The V end was cut by 1 base, the J end by 7 bases, with 10 bases between. The CDR3 runs to 13 residues. Germline V gene sequence: CDR1 SEHNR, CDR2 FQNEAQ (reference sequence). The CDR3 spells CASSLVTAFGYTF. CDR3 nucleotides: TGTGCCAGCAGCTTAGTTACCGCCTTTGGCTACACCTTC.

This clonotype was picked up a small number of times. The chain links TRBV20-1 to TRBJ2-7; TRBD2 matches 14 bases. V dropped 0 bases and J dropped 2; count of bases not matched to a gene: 3. The CDR3 runs 16 residues. CDR1 DFQATT and CDR2 SNEGSKA come from the germline V gene (reference sequence). The CDR3 reads CSARDRTSGGTYEQYF. CDR3 nucleotide sequence: TGCAGTGCTAGAGATCGGACTAGCGGGGGGACCTACGAGCAGTACTTC.